The rows below give T cell receptor beta chains drawn from one sample of a study of control samples from healthy donors and cancer patients. Profiling relied on immunoSEQ multiplex PCR, and the TCRdb table lists in-frame clones only, not all of them. There are 120,000 or so clones in the sample; roughly 90% occur only once, and almost 2.5% lies in the top ten. Sequenced: blood. The receptors originated from a man between 18 and 35 years old in good health. The conserved cysteine and the conserved F or W are not part of the CDR3 here. Fields, in order: J gene, V gene, CDR3 protein.

TRBJ2-1 | TRBV6-6 | ASSRLAGYNEQF
TRBJ2-3 | TRBV10-1 | ASSPSHGGGNTDTQY
TRBJ2-2 | TRBV3-1/TRBV3-2 | ASSLGGQGPTGELF
TRBJ1-5 | TRBV19 | ASSYRGDLGQPQH
TRBJ1-5 | TRBV4-1 | ASSQPGDSNQPQH
TRBJ2-2 | TRBV19 | ASRIKNPGELF
TRBJ1-1 | TRBV9 | ASSAGRMGTEAF
TRBJ2-1 | TRBV7-3 | ASSQEKTGGAGNEQF
TRBJ2-3 | TRBV3-1/TRBV3-2 | ASSQDLSGGAGVTQY
TRBJ2-2 | TRBV12-5 | ASGLALLAGGNTGELF
TRBJ1-2 | TRBV6-5 | ASLREGGYT
TRBJ2-2 | TRBV5-4 | ASSLARGLGTGELF
TRBJ2-6 | TRBV4-3 | ASSHATQGAAGANVLT
TRBJ1-6 | TRBV4-1 | ASSQGARSPLH
TRBJ2-1 | TRBV7-2 | ASSRPGQGIYEQF
TRBJ2-7 | TRBV6-5 | ASRSTGTRYEQY
TRBJ1-2 | TRBV19 | ASSPSRNSNYGYT
TRBJ2-5 | TRBV5-6 | ASSEGGGETQY
TRBJ1-2 | TRBV7-8 | ASSLGLNYGYT
TRBJ2-1 | TRBV27 | ASSFFGRGANEQF
TRBJ1-3 | TRBV7-9 | ASSQPGKGNTIY
TRBJ1-2 | TRBV7-8 | ASSSSAGRNYGYT
TRBJ2-2 | TRBV7-2 | ASSLRRGTGELF
TRBJ1-5 | TRBV28 | ASSLGGIQPQH
TRBJ1-1 | TRBV6-5 | ASRRQGGTEAF
TRBJ2-1 | TRBV9 | ASSGGVVSAYNEQF
TRBJ2-5 | TRBV28 | ASMDPLIWETQY
TRBJ2-2 | TRBV6-5 | ASRYLNTGELF
TRBJ2-2 | TRBV7-6 | ASSYPGLAGGLTTGELF
TRBJ2-1 | TRBV5-1 | ASSKELAQMEF
TRBJ2-7 | TRBV28 | ASSLPTPYEQY
TRBJ1-1 | TRBV24-1 | ATSGQGNTEAF
TRBJ2-3 | TRBV7-2 | ASSLVAGSPADTQY
TRBJ2-7 | TRBV7-9 | ASSPLSGGHEQY
TRBJ2-1 | TRBV6-2/TRBV6-3 | ASSYPLNEQF
TRBJ1-5 | TRBV19 | ASSIDPGTGFQPQH
TRBJ1-2 | TRBV7-2 | ASSLGQTGDYGYT
TRBJ1-5 | TRBV2 | ASSEQEVPLNQPQH
TRBJ2-3 | TRBV5-6 | ASSLALDIGTDTQY
TRBJ2-2 | TRBV6-1 | ASSEAGDTGELF
TRBJ1-5 | TRBV19 | ASSIDTYNQPQH